Presented here are 30 T cell receptor beta chains from one specimen sequenced in a study of T cell responses to AZD1222 COVID-19 vaccine. Method: immunoSEQ multiplex PCR; TCRdb's copy keeps in-frame clones and lacks some. There are 60,000 to 95,000 clones in the sample; around 86% occur only once, and 18% lies in the top ten. The source was peripheral blood, collected 28 days after the second AZD1222 dose. The receptors shown here come from an adult who received the AZD1222 COVID-19 vaccine.

This clone was counted between two and nine times. This chain connects TRBV30 to TRBJ2-7, with a weak D call TRBD1 (5 bases). V lost 4 bases and J 0 bases, leaving 10 bases between the germline ends. The CDR3 sequence is 13 residues long. Germline V CDR1 and CDR2: GTSNPN, SVGIG (reference sequence). CDR3 in DNA: TGTGCCTGGAATCAGGACAACTCCTACGAGCAGTACTTC. Translating it yields CAWNQDNSYEQYF.

The chain is built from TRBV5-6 and TRBJ1-6; 9 bases are shared with TRBD1. From germline, CDR1 is SGHDT and CDR2 YYEEEE. The CDR3 is made up of 16 amino acids. Germline trimming cut 4 bases from V and 4 bases from J; bases unmatched to any gene: 6. As DNA, the CDR3 is TGTGCCAGCAGCGAGACAGGGGGGAGGTATAATTCACCCCTCCACTTT. Translated, it gives CASSETGGRYNSPLHF.

This clone was seen more than once but under ten times. The CDR3: CASSQAGELFF. CDR3 coding DNA: TGCGCCAGCAGTCAGGCCGGGGAGCTGTTTTTT. The V gene is TRBV4-1, the J gene TRBJ2-2; D is ambiguous. CDR3 length: 11 residues. V lost 6 bases and J lost 6, with 5 bases in between. Germline lookup yields CDR1 MGHRA and CDR2 YSYEKL.

This clone was observed a handful of times. The chain couples TRBV4-2 to TRBJ2-3; no reliable D call. The germline V and J ends were trimmed by 5 bases and 1 base, with 10 bases remaining between them. There are 14 residues in the CDR3. CDR1 LGHNA and CDR2 YNFKEQ come from the germline V gene. The CDR3 here is CASSSRSGTDTQYF. DNA for the CDR3: TGTGCCAGCAGCTCGAGGTCGGGCACAGATACGCAGTATTTT.

The chain joins TRBV28 to TRBJ1-4, with 7 bases lining up with TRBD1. V lost 6 bases and J lost 0; bases outside the gene matches: 4. This CDR3 has 15 amino acids. Germline V gene lookup returns CDR1 MDHEN and CDR2 SYDVKM. DNA for the CDR3: TGTGCCAGCAGGGCCGGGACAGCAACTAATGAAAAACTGTTTTTT. Encoded protein: CASRAGTATNEKLFF. The full variable domain, with the rest looked up from reference TRBV28 and TRBJ1-4, is DVKVTQSSRYLVKRTGEKVFLECVQDMDHENMFWYRQDPGLGLRLIYFSYDVKMKEKGDIPEGYSVSREKKERFSLILESASTNQTSMYLCASRAGTATNEKLFFGSGTQLSVL.

V usage is TRBV30 and J usage is TRBJ2-7; no clear D. The germline V gene encodes CDR1 GTSNPN and CDR2 SVGIG (reference sequence). The CDR3 spans 14 residues. V lost 3 bases, J lost 3 bases, and 15 bases lay in between. CDR3 loop: CAWRIQGISYEQYF. The CDR3 DNA reads as TGTGCCTGGAGGATACAAGGGATTAGCTACGAGCAGTACTTC.

The CDR3 loop is CASSLEAGTNTGELFF. CDR3 in DNA: TGTGCCAGCAGCTTAGAGGCAGGGACGAACACCGGGGAGCTGTTTTTT. The chain joins TRBV11-1 to TRBJ2-2; tentatively, D is TRBD1 (5 bases). The CDR3 contains 16 residues. Per the germline V gene, CDR1 is SGHAT and CDR2 is FQDESV (reference sequence). V lost 1 base, J lost 0 bases, and 9 bases lay in between.

This CDR3 reads CASSYGSIGEAFF. The CDR3 nucleotides read TGTGCCAGCAGTTACGGTTCTATCGGTGAAGCTTTCTTT. The gene calls are TRBV6-5 and TRBJ1-1; D gene uncertain. Germline V lookup: CDR1 MNHEY, CDR2 SVGAGI. The V gene lost 2 bases and the J gene lost 7 bases, with 11 bases spanning the gap. This CDR3 has 13 residues.

The chain combines TRBV2 with TRBJ1-4, with 9 bases aligning to TRBD1. The germline CDR1 and CDR2 sequences are SNHLY and FYNNEI. The CDR3 loop spans 15 amino acids. V trimming: 4 bases; J trimming: 4 bases; junction bases outside the gene matches: 4. DNA of the CDR3: TGTGCCAGCAGTGTCAGGGGACAGGGTAATGAAAAACTGTTTTTT. Translating gives CASSVRGQGNEKLFF.

The V call is TRBV7-9, the J call TRBJ1-5, with D hard to call. The CDR3 is 12 residues long. Germline V gene sequence: CDR1 SEHNR, CDR2 FQNEAQ (reference sequence). V lost 1 base and J lost 7, with 5 bases in between. CDR3 in amino acids: CASSLGRQPQHF. CDR3 coding DNA: TGTGCCAGCAGCTTAGGTCGCCAGCCCCAGCATTTT.

This clone was seen at least ten times. The sample has other DNA sequences that encode this CDR3 too. The V and J genes are TRBV4-2 and TRBJ1-1; D is undetermined. Trimming stripped 1 base from V and 3 bases from J, with 3 bases between. CDR3 size: 12 residues. The germline V gene has CDR1 LGHNA and CDR2 YNFKEQ. This CDR3 reads CASSQVDTEAFF. CDR3 sequence (DNA): TGTGCCAGCAGCCAAGTCGACACTGAAGCTTTCTTT.

The count of this clone is one. V usage is TRBV4-1 and J usage is TRBJ1-2; 7 nucleotides line up with TRBD1. The CDR3 is 17 residues long. V gave up 3 bases and J gave up 2 bases; unmatched junction bases: 12. CDR1 and CDR2 (germline): MGHRA, YSYEKL. The CDR3 region is CASSQAGDSTDNYGYTF. The CDR3 nucleotides are TGCGCCAGCAGCCAGGCTGGGGACAGCACGGACAACTATGGCTACACCTTC.

The chain employs TRBV5-1 and TRBJ1-2; 9 bases map to TRBD1. The J segment lost 6 bases and the V segment lost 0 bases, leaving 0 bases of the junction unmatched. Germline CDR1 reads SGHRS; CDR2 reads YFSETQ. The CDR3 is 13 residues long. CDR3 nucleotides: TGCGCCAGCAGCTTGGGGACAGGGGATGGCTACACCTTC. This translates into CASSLGTGDGYTF.

This chain uses TRBV3-1 (or the pseudogene TRBV3-2) with TRBJ2-3; 7 bases are a match to TRBD2. V was clipped by 5 bases and J by 0 bases; unmatched bases: 11. This CDR3 has 17 amino acids. Germline loops: CDR1 LGHDT, CDR2 YNNKEL (reference sequence). In DNA, the CDR3 is TGTGCCAGCAGCGGGAGCATCCCTAGCGGTAGCACAGATACGCAGTATTTT. It specifies CASSGSIPSGSTDTQYF.

V and J are TRBV28 and TRBJ1-1, with 7 bases matching TRBD1. V was clipped by 4 bases and J by 4 bases; unmatched bases: 9. The CDR3 is 15 residues long. The germline CDR1 and CDR2 sequences are MDHEN and SYDVKM. The CDR3 coding sequence is TGTGCCAGCAGTTCTCTCACCGCAGGGGGCACTGAAGCTTTCTTT. Residues: CASSSLTAGGTEAFF. The full variable domain, with the rest looked up from reference TRBV28 and TRBJ1-1, is DVKVTQSSRYLVKRTGEKVFLECVQDMDHENMFWYRQDPGLGLRLIYFSYDVKMKEKGDIPEGYSVSREKKERFSLILESASTNQTSMYLCASSSLTAGGTEAFFGQGTRLTVV.

CDR3 DNA: TGTGCCAGCAGCTGGGGGGCGGGAGATACGCAGTATTTT. This translates into CASSWGAGDTQYF. The V gene is TRBV7-3, the J gene TRBJ2-3; D may correspond to TRBD1 or TRBD2 (6 bases each). With 4 bases removed from V and 5 bases from J, the gap between germline ends came to 10 bases. There are 13 residues in the CDR3. Germline loops: CDR1 SGHTA, CDR2 FQGTGA. Full variable domain (missing parts from reference TRBV7-3 and TRBJ2-3): GAGVSQTPSNKVTEKGKYVELRCDPISGHTALYWYRQSLGQGPEFLIYFQGTGAADDSGLPNDRFFAVRPEGSVSTLKIQRTERGDSAVYLCASSWGAGDTQYFGPGTRLTVL.

The V gene is TRBV5-1, the J gene TRBJ2-7, with 7 bases that match TRBD2. Germline V gene data show CDR1 as SGHRS and CDR2 as YFSETQ. There are 15 residues in the CDR3. With 2 bases clipped from V and 2 bases from J, the junction kept 7 bases outside the gene matches. Written as DNA, the CDR3 is TGCGCCAGCAGCTTTTCTGGACGGGAGGCCTACGAGCAGTACTTC. Encoded protein: CASSFSGREAYEQYF.

The CDR3 spells CASSYSPTGSGELFF. The CDR3 DNA is TGTGCCAGCAGTTATTCGCCTACAGGGTCCGGGGAGCTGTTTTTT. The chain couples TRBV6-5 to TRBJ2-2, with D tentatively TRBD1 (6 bases). Trimming took 3 bases from V and 6 from J, leaving 14 bases between them. Germline CDR1 is MNHEY and CDR2 is SVGAGI. This CDR3 comprises 15 residues.

This clone was seen just once. CDR3 in amino acids: CAWVLGAFNYGYTF. CDR3 coding DNA: TGTGCCTGGGTTCTCGGAGCCTTTAACTATGGCTACACCTTC. This chain joins TRBV30 and TRBJ1-2; no clear D. Trimming stripped 5 bases from V and 1 base from J, with 14 bases between. Germline-derived CDR1 and CDR2 are GTSNPN and SVGIG (reference sequence). The CDR3 has 14 amino acids.

The rearrangement uses TRBV30 and TRBJ1-2; D is perhaps TRBD1 (5 bases). From germline, CDR1 is GTSNPN and CDR2 SVGIG (reference sequence). Deletions cut 3 bases from V and 3 bases from J, with 14 bases between. The CDR3 is 14 amino acids. In DNA, the CDR3 is TGTGCCTGGAGCGCCCGGGGGATAGACTATGGCTACACCTTC. This encodes CAWSARGIDYGYTF. The full variable domain, in which reference TRBV30 and TRBJ1-2 provide the parts outside the CDR3, is SQTIHQWPATLVQPVGSPLSLECTVEGTSNPNLYWYRQAAGRGLQLLFYSVGIGQISSEVPQNLSASRPQDRQFILSSKKLLLSDSGFYLCAWSARGIDYGYTFGSGTRLTVV.

The chain employs TRBV12-3 or TRBV12-4 and TRBJ2-3; no firm D call. The CDR3 runs to 13 residues. The V and J ends lost 1 base and 1 base respectively, with 3 bases between them. CDR3 protein: CASSLGRTDTQYF. The CDR3 coding sequence is TGTGCCAGCAGTTTAGGCCGCACAGATACGCAGTATTTT.

CDR3: CASSLTGTEEKLFF. DNA of the CDR3: TGCGCCAGCAGCTTAACCGGGACAGAGGAAAAACTGTTTTTT. The chain links TRBV5-1 to TRBJ1-4, with 7 positions matching TRBD1. With V trimmed by 2 bases and J by 8 bases, 6 bases remained unmatched. Germline values: CDR1 SGHRS, CDR2 YFSETQ. The CDR3 consists of 14 residues. Full variable domain (remainder filled in from reference TRBV5-1 and TRBJ1-4): KAGVTQTPRYLIKTRGQQVTLSCSPISGHRSVSWYQQTPGQGLQFLFEYFSETQRNKGNFPGRFSGRQFSNSRSEMNVSTLELGDSALYLCASSLTGTEEKLFFGSGTQLSVL.

The gene calls are TRBV28 and TRBJ2-7; TRBD1 agrees at 11 bases. J lost 9 bases, V lost 5 bases, and 12 bases had no gene match. This CDR3 spans 15 amino acids. The V gene's germline CDR1 is MDHEN and CDR2 SYDVKM. The CDR3 spells CASSPGQGVAVAQYF. As DNA, the CDR3 is TGTGCCAGCAGTCCGGGACAGGGGGTCGCCGTCGCGCAGTACTTC.

The chain links TRBV28 to TRBJ1-2; tentative D call: TRBD1 (5 bases). The V end lost 5 bases, the J end lost 4 bases, and 14 bases lay between the germline ends. Germline values: CDR1 MDHEN, CDR2 SYDVKM. The CDR3 has 14 residues. CDR3 residues: CASSREQAIYGYTF. For the CDR3, the DNA is TGTGCCAGCAGTCGAGAACAGGCAATCTATGGCTACACCTTC.

The V call is TRBV30, the J call TRBJ1-2; no firm D call. The CDR3 runs 13 residues. V was trimmed by 0 bases and J by 7 bases, leaving 12 bases between them. CDR1 is GTSNPN, CDR2 SVGIG, per germline (reference sequence). The CDR3 reads CAWSVGWISGYTF. Written as DNA, the CDR3 is TGTGCCTGGAGTGTAGGGTGGATATCTGGCTACACCTTC.

This clone was detected once. This rearrangement joins TRBV3-1 (or the pseudogene TRBV3-2) to TRBJ1-1, with D possibly TRBD1 on 6 matching bases. From germline, CDR1 is LGHDT and CDR2 YNNKEL (reference sequence). The CDR3 contains 14 residues. Trimming stripped 6 bases from V and 1 base from J, with 12 bases between. CDR3 coding DNA: TGTGCCAGCAGGAAACAAGGGGGGAACACTGAAGCTTTCTTT. This encodes CASRKQGGNTEAFF.

This clone was found once. The genes are TRBV30 and TRBJ2-3; D gene uncertain. From germline, CDR1 is GTSNPN and CDR2 SVGIG (reference sequence). The CDR3 has 12 residues. V lost 4 bases, J lost 2 bases, and 7 bases lay in between. The chain's CDR3 is CAWTEVTDTQYF. DNA for the CDR3: TGTGCCTGGACAGAGGTCACAGATACGCAGTATTTT.

The chain uses TRBV19 and TRBJ1-1; unclear D gene. Looked up from germline, CDR1 is LNHDA and CDR2 is SQIVND (reference sequence). Trimming took 5 bases from V and 0 from J, leaving 13 bases between them. This CDR3 contains 15 residues. CDR3 nucleotide sequence: TGTGCCAGTAGTCCGGTTCTGAATTTGAACACTGAAGCTTTCTTT. Translating gives CASSPVLNLNTEAFF.

The chain carries TRBV28 and TRBJ2-5; D might be TRBD1 (5 bases). The CDR3 sequence is 13 residues long. CDR1 is MDHEN and CDR2 is SYDVKM in the germline V gene. V was shortened by 6 bases and J by 5 bases, with 13 bases between the two germline ends. Written as DNA, the CDR3 is TGTGCCAGCAGGACCGACAGCTCGGAGACCCAGTACTTC. Translating it yields CASRTDSSETQYF.

The chain combines TRBV5-4 with TRBJ1-4, with D uncertain. The CDR3 contains 14 residues. The V and J ends lost 4 bases and 8 bases respectively, with 15 bases between them. In germline, CDR1 is SGHNT, CDR2 YYREEE (reference sequence). CDR3 region: CASSQAKGKEKLFF. DNA for the CDR3: TGTGCCAGCAGCCAAGCAAAGGGAAAGGAAAAACTGTTTTTT. Full variable domain (outside the CDR3, taken from reference TRBV5-4 and TRBJ1-4): ETGVTQSPTHLIKTRGQQVTLRCSSQSGHNTVSWYQQALGQGPQFIFQYYREEENGRGNFPPRFSGLQFPNYSSELNVNALELDDSALYLCASSQAKGKEKLFFGSGTQLSVL.